The 10 T cell receptor beta chains below come from one sample, sequenced in a study of cytomegalovirus exposure and HLA in healthy donors. Amplification used 60 Vbeta primers and 13 Jbeta primers. Repertoires were generated with immunoSEQ multiplex PCR, while TCRdb's copy carries only in-frame clones and drops some. The data contain roughly 180,000 clones, over 70% of them singletons. Material: PBMCs. Receptors were obtained from a young man in good health and CMV-seronegative.

For the CDR3, the DNA is TGTGCCAGCAGGGACCCGACAGGGACCGGCTACACCTTC. The encoded protein is CASRDPTGTGYTF. The chain combines TRBV6-5 with TRBJ1-2; 7 bases line up with TRBD1. Losses at the gene ends were 6 bases for V and 8 bases for J; bases not matched to a gene: 9. The CDR3 length is 13 residues. Germline CDR1 is MNHEY and CDR2 is SVGAGI.

This clone has just a few counts. V usage is TRBV7-8 and J usage is TRBJ2-3; 13 bases line up with TRBD2. V was clipped by 7 bases and J by 6 bases; unmatched bases: 7. Germline CDR1 SGHVS, CDR2 FQNEAQ. The CDR3 consists of 15 residues. CDR3 loop: CASIVLAGGPDTQYF. The CDR3 coding sequence is TGTGCCAGCATCGTACTAGCGGGAGGGCCGGATACGCAGTATTTT.

The chain links TRBV5-1 to TRBJ1-5; 8 bases fit TRBD1. V dropped 4 bases and J dropped 6; count of bases not matched to a gene: 9. The length of the CDR3 is 15 residues. CDR1 and CDR2 from the germline V gene are SGHRS and YFSETQ. The CDR3 DNA reads as TGCGCCAGCAGCCAATCAGGGGGCGCGGGTCAGCCCCAGCATTTT. This gives the protein CASSQSGGAGQPQHF.

The CDR3 bases are TGTGCCAGCAGCCCAGGTGGGCAGCCCCAGCATTTT. This encodes CASSPGGQPQHF. This rearrangement joins TRBV7-9 to TRBJ1-5, with D uncertain. Germline V gene lookup returns CDR1 SEHNR and CDR2 FQNEAQ (reference sequence). Trimming shortened V by 5 bases and J by 7 bases, and 9 bases separated the two germline ends. The CDR3 spans 12 residues.

Concerning this clone: The junction departs from germline at one end; a sequencing error may be responsible. The same CDR3 arises from other DNA sequences in this sample as well. The rearrangement uses TRBV5-4 and TRBJ1-6; the D is unclear. This CDR3 contains 17 residues. Germline V CDR1 and CDR2: SGHNT, YYREEE (reference sequence). DNA for the CDR3: TGTGCCAGCAGCTTGTATTCTACGAGCTCCTACAATTCACCCCTCCACTTT. Encoded protein: CASSLYSTSSYNSPLHF.

There are a few counts of this clone. This sequence joins TRBV7-8 and TRBJ1-6; no firm D call. Germline assignment: CDR1 SGHVS and CDR2 FQNEAQ. This CDR3 is built from 14 residues. V dropped 2 bases and J dropped 4 bases, with 6 bases sitting between them. CDR3 bases: TGTGCCAGCAGCTTATACAGTTATAATTCACCCCTCCACTTT. It yields the protein CASSLYSYNSPLHF.

CDR3: CAWSVHTGTGMREQYF. The DNA for the CDR3 is TGTGCCTGGAGTGTACACACCGGGACAGGGATGAGGGAGCAGTACTTC. The chain carries TRBV30 and TRBJ2-7, with TRBD1 matching over 9 bases. Germline-derived CDR1 and CDR2 are GTSNPN and SVGIG (reference sequence). The CDR3 loop spans 16 amino acids. Losses at the gene ends were 0 bases for V and 7 bases for J; bases not matched to a gene: 13.

The chain uses TRBV7-9 and TRBJ2-2; 10 nucleotides align to TRBD2. Germline trimming cut 8 bases from V and 6 bases from J; bases unmatched to any gene: 9. The CDR3 is made up of 15 amino acids. The germline gives CDR1 SEHNR, CDR2 FQNEAQ (reference sequence). The CDR3 DNA is TGTGCCAGCCCTAGCGGGAGCCGATACGCCGGGGAGCTGTTTTTT. Translation gives CASPSGSRYAGELFF.

The CDR3 nucleotides read TGTGCCAGCAGCCTCTCGGGAGGGGGGATCAACGAGCAGTACTTC. This sequence encodes CASSLSGGGINEQYF. This rearrangement joins TRBV5-4 to TRBJ2-7; TRBD2 matches at 8 bases. Germline-derived CDR1 and CDR2 are SGHNT and YYREEE (reference sequence). With 4 bases clipped from V and 5 bases from J, the junction kept 11 bases outside the gene matches. CDR3 length: 15 amino acids.

The table lists this clone with a few counts. In DNA form, the CDR3 reads TGTGCCAGCAGCCAGGGGACAGGGTTCTATAATTCACCCCTCCACTTT. Translated: CASSQGTGFYNSPLHF. The chain links TRBV7-9 to TRBJ1-6, with 9 bases identical to TRBD1. The CDR3 is made up of 16 amino acids. The ends lost 5 bases at V and 3 bases at J; junction bases unmatched: 5. CDR1 is SEHNR and CDR2 is FQNEAQ in the germline V gene (reference sequence).